Included here is one TCR beta chain sequence, with context. The antigen is undetermined. This sample is drawn from a study of cytomegalovirus exposure and HLA in healthy donors. In the study overall: Samples from HLA-typed donors yielded 65 million to 85 million unique TCRs in an early data release.

With 60 Vbeta and 13 Jbeta primers, the PCR was carried out. This table comes from immunoSEQ multiplex PCR, and its TCRdb copy is limited to in-frame clones, with some not included. The sample includes roughly 93,000 clones, around three quarters of them seen just once. General study points: According to an earlier analysis, most TCR beta V segments yielded productive rearrangements about 87% or about 30% of the time.

Germline V gene sequence: CDR1 SGHAT, CDR2 FQNNGV. The CDR3 has 14 amino acids. The V gene end was trimmed by 5 bases and the J gene end by 7 bases; junction bases not matched to a gene: 5. The J gene is TRBJ1-4, the V gene TRBV11-2, with 9 bases fitting TRBD1. The sequence was obtained from a human donor in good health. Input material: PBMCs. The CDR3 sequence is CASSRTGEIEKLFF. CDR3 nucleotide sequence: TGTGCCAGCAGCCGGACAGGGGAGATTGAAAAACTGTTTTTT.